Listed below are T cell receptor beta chains from one sample, sequenced in a study of blood T cell repertoires in COVID-19. This table comes from immunoSEQ multiplex PCR, and its TCRdb copy is limited to in-frame clones, with some not included. Counted here are some 100,000 clones, approximately 93% occurring once; the ten biggest clones make up more than 0.85%. The specimen was peripheral blood. The receptors originated from a man aged 55 to 70 with acute or convalescent COVID-19. CDR3s include the opening cysteine and the closing phenylalanine or tryptophan. The D gene is left open where the match is weak. Clone size appears in some rows only: once, few, many, or a class for an expanded clone.

j_call,v_call,clone_size,d_call,cdr3_aa,cdr3_nt
TRBJ2-3,TRBV18,-,-,CASSPGRSTDTQYF,TGTGCCAGCTCACCGGGCCGTAGCACAGATACGCAGTATTTT
TRBJ1-3,TRBV5-1,once,-,CASSQGPSGNTIYF,TGCGCCAGTTCTCAGGGCCCCTCAGGAAACACCATATATTTT
TRBJ1-5,TRBV28,-,-,CASSLEGRGSNQPQHF,TGTGCCAGCAGTTTAGAGGGTCGCGGTAGCAATCAGCCCCAGCATTTT
TRBJ2-7,TRBV27,-,-,CASSQIFGEQYF,TGTGCCAGCAGTCAAATCTTCGGCGAGCAGTACTTC
TRBJ2-5,TRBV5-4,-,TRBD2,CASSPAASGRGETQYF,TGTGCCAGCAGCCCGGCGGCTAGCGGGAGAGGTGAGACCCAGTACTTC
TRBJ2-4,TRBV7-7,-,TRBD2,CASSQQTSGRFAKNIQYF,TGTGCCAGCAGCCAACAGACTAGCGGGAGATTTGCCAAAAACATTCAGTACTTC
TRBJ1-3,TRBV19,-,-,CASTVSSGNTIYF,TGTGCCAGTACCGTGAGCTCTGGAAACACCATATATTTT
TRBJ1-6,TRBV10-1,-,-,CGRDSPLHF,TGCGGGCGGGATTCACCCCTCCACTTT
TRBJ1-6,TRBV11-2,-,-,CASSLETNNSPLHF,TGTGCCAGCAGCTTAGAGACTAATAATTCACCCCTCCACTTT
TRBJ1-3,TRBV6-6,once,-,CASRRSLGAGNTIYF,TGTGCCAGCCGGAGGAGTCTCGGGGCTGGAAACACCATATATTTT
TRBJ2-3,TRBV18,-,-,CASSSEDTQYF,TGTGCCAGCTCCTCGGAGGATACGCAGTATTTT
TRBJ2-4,TRBV15,few,TRBD2,CATSGGLAGYTDIQYF,TGTGCCACCAGCGGGGGACTAGCGGGTTATACGGACATTCAGTACTTC
TRBJ2-3,TRBV19,-,TRBD2,CASSQSGRVGDTQYF,TGTGCCAGTAGCCAGAGCGGGAGGGTTGGAGATACGCAGTATTTT